This T cell receptor (beta chain) was sequenced for a study of CD8 T cells in Susac syndrome. In its sample, this clonotype was seen once. Per germline, CDR1 MNHEY and CDR2 SMNVEV (reference sequence). The length of the CDR3 is 14 residues. V trimming: 5 bases; J trimming: 1 base; junction bases outside the gene matches: 5. The RNA input was about 0.5 to 1 ug, and it was reverse transcribed with random hexamers. Amplification of TCR beta CDR3 was carried out by immunoSEQ multiplex PCR, which covered 54 Vbeta and 13 Jbeta segments. In TCRdb, the immunoSEQ multiplex PCR reads were re-called with MiXCR into one record per CDR3 protein. The profile shows about 290,000 distinct CDR3 sequences, 85% of them singletons. TCR beta sequencing covered blood CD8+ and CD4+ T cells. It was treatment-naive patients with stable or active relapsing-remitting disease who made up the multiple sclerosis controls. The authors negatively isolated CD8+ and CD4+ T cells and FACS-enriched TEMRA cells.

Sequenced: CD8+ T cells from PBMCs. The chain uses TRBV27 and TRBJ2-7; 7 bases are a match to TRBD2. The sequence was obtained from a human donor with multiple sclerosis. CDR3 nucleotides: TGTGCCAGCAGTATACTCGGGGGGTCCTACGAGCAGTACTTC. It specifies CASSILGGSYEQYF.